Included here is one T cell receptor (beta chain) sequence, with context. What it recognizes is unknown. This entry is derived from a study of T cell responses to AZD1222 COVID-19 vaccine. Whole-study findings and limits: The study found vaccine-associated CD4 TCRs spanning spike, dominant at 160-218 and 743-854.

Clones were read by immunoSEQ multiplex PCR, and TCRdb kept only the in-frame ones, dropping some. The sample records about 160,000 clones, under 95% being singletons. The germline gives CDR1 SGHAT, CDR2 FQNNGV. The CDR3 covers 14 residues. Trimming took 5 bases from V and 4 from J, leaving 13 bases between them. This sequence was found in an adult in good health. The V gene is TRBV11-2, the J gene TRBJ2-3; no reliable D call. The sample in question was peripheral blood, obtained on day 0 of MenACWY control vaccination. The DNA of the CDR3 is TGTGCCAGCAGCCCCCCGGCCGCTCCAGATACGCAGTATTTT. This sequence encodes CASSPPAAPDTQYF.